This TCR beta chain derives from a study of cytomegalovirus exposure and HLA in healthy donors. Background on the study: Researchers previously reported finding about 110 million unique TCR beta sequences from 170 million or so T cells. Findings and caveats of the study: Specificity of a few CMV-associated chains for CMV antigens was verified in vitro. With later analysis, a missense DCLRE1C variant became linked to TCR beta V- and J-gene trimming.

The V gene's germline CDR1 is SGHRS and CDR2 YFSETQ. The V and J ends lost 4 bases and 2 bases respectively, with 13 bases between them. The CDR3 consists of 15 residues. Points on this clone: The antigen is not known.

In the PCR, 60 Vbeta and 13 Jbeta primers were used. Authors' processing steps: As a later analysis found, there were 82 million or so unique TCR beta chains, of which approximately 10 million were shared. The method was immunoSEQ multiplex PCR; TCRdb's version includes in-frame clones alone and lacks a portion of them. That table furnishes V, J and clone size, whereas the DNA furnished D and trimming. Of approximately 53,000 clones in the sample, 60% to 75% were seen once. The sequence was collected from a woman aged 45-65 years in good health and CMV-seronegative. The chain recombines TRBV5-1 with TRBJ1-3, with D possibly matching TRBD1 (6 bases). The source material was PBMCs. Here the CDR3 reads CASSLSSGAGNTIYF. The CDR3 region has the DNA TGCGCCAGCAGCCTGAGTTCAGGGGCTGGAAACACCATATATTTT.